These 20 T cell receptor beta chains were all obtained from the same sample, sequenced in a study of cytomegalovirus exposure and HLA in healthy donors. Primers included in the PCR were 60 Vbeta and 13 Jbeta primers. Clones were sequenced by immunoSEQ multiplex PCR, and TCRdb holds only the in-frame ones, with some missing. Counted here are roughly 99,000 clones, around 72% occurring once; the ten biggest clones make up about 1.7%. Sequences were obtained from PBMCs. These receptor sequences come from a male donor in good health and CMV-seronegative.

V usage is TRBV5-1 and J usage is TRBJ1-1; 8 nucleotides match TRBD1. J lost 7 bases, V lost 3 bases, and 8 bases had no gene match. The CDR3 is 14 amino acids. The V gene's germline CDR1 is SGHRS and CDR2 YFSETQ. In DNA, the CDR3 is TGCGCCAGCAGCTCAGCGGGGACAGGCAGTGAAGCTTTCTTT. This codes for CASSSAGTGSEAFF.

The chain uses TRBV11-2 and TRBJ2-1; 9 nucleotides align to TRBD2. J was trimmed by 0 bases and V by 5 bases; bases with no gene match: 8. The germline CDR1 and CDR2 sequences are SGHAT and FQNNGV. The CDR3 is made up of 17 amino acids. This CDR3 is CASSPGTSLLSYNEQFF. Here the CDR3 DNA reads TGTGCCAGCAGCCCCGGGACTAGCCTTCTCTCCTACAATGAGCAGTTCTTC.

V is TRBV28 and J is TRBJ1-2, with D uncertain. V was trimmed by 5 bases and J by 6 bases, leaving 13 bases between them. The CDR3 extends over 13 amino acids. The germline V gene has CDR1 MDHEN and CDR2 SYDVKM. The CDR3 DNA reads TGTGCCAGCAGTCCCCCCGGTTTGCATGGCTACACCTTC. Protein: CASSPPGLHGYTF.

This clone was counted only a few times. The V gene is TRBV28, the J gene TRBJ2-7; TRBD2 matches 11 bases. The V and J ends lost 5 bases and 6 bases, in that order; junction bases with no gene match: 6. There are 14 residues in the CDR3. Germline CDR1 MDHEN, CDR2 SYDVKM. The CDR3: CASSLLAGAAEQYF. DNA of the CDR3: TGTGCCAGCAGTCTACTAGCGGGAGCGGCCGAGCAGTACTTC. Variable domain in full (rest from reference TRBV28 and TRBJ2-7): DVKVTQSSRYLVKRTGEKVFLECVQDMDHENMFWYRQDPGLGLRLIYFSYDVKMKEKGDIPEGYSVSREKKERFSLILESASTNQTSMYLCASSLLAGAAEQYFGPGTRLTVT.

The chain combines TRBV28 with TRBJ2-7, with a tentative D call TRBD2 (7 bases). V lost 7 bases to trimming and J lost 2 bases, with 15 bases between them. This CDR3 is built from 14 residues. Germline V CDR1 and CDR2: MDHEN, SYDVKM. This CDR3 is CASTVGGPPYEQYF. The DNA for the CDR3 is TGTGCCAGCACCGTGGGGGGGCCTCCCTACGAGCAGTACTTC.

Remarks on this clone: Relative to the germline gene, one junction end is altered; a read error may explain this. The chain recombines TRBV19 with TRBJ1-5; 8 bases align to TRBD1. The CDR3 covers 14 residues. Germline V CDR1 and CDR2: LNHDA, SQIVND (reference sequence). The chain's CDR3 is CASSVGTGRQPRHF. In DNA, the CDR3 is TGTGCCAGTAGTGTCGGGACAGGTCGTCAGCCCCGGCATTTT.

This clone was counted a few times. The V gene is TRBV6-4, the J gene TRBJ2-7, with 10 bases that match TRBD2. The ends lost 6 bases at V and 1 base at J; junction bases unmatched: 9. Germline assignment: CDR1 MRHNA and CDR2 SNTAGT. CDR3 length equals 16 residues. DNA for the CDR3: TGTGCCAGCAGCCAGCCTGGACTAGCGGCTTCCTACGAGCAGTACTTC. Amino acid sequence: CASSQPGLAASYEQYF.

This clone has just a few counts. V and J are TRBV5-1 and TRBJ2-1; 11 bases fit TRBD2. V dropped 1 base and J dropped 4; count of bases not matched to a gene: 7. The CDR3 covers 17 residues. Germline V gene data show CDR1 as SGHRS and CDR2 as YFSETQ. The CDR3 DNA follows: TGCGCCAGCAGCTTGCGAACTAGCGGGAGCAGGTACAATGAGCAGTTCTTC. Protein: CASSLRTSGSRYNEQFF.

This clone appeared once. The rearrangement uses TRBV2 and TRBJ1-4; D may be TRBD1 (5 bases). Germline V gene sequence: CDR1 SNHLY, CDR2 FYNNEI. The CDR3 totals 15 residues. With 0 bases removed from V and 8 bases from J, the gap between germline ends came to 13 bases. The CDR3 sequence is CASSEAMGLGEKLFF. CDR3 nucleotides: TGTGCCAGCAGTGAAGCGATGGGGCTAGGGGAAAAACTGTTTTTT.

This clone was counted between two and nine times. The rearrangement uses TRBV30 and TRBJ2-7; D gene unclear. Germline V CDR1 and CDR2: GTSNPN, SVGIG (reference sequence). V was pared by 2 bases and J by 4 bases, with 12 bases between. CDR3 size: 13 residues. For the CDR3, the DNA is TGTGCCTGGAGTTCGCGAGGTTGGTACGAGCAGTACTTC. The encoded protein is CAWSSRGWYEQYF.

The V call is TRBV6-5, the J call TRBJ1-2; perhaps TRBD1 as D (6 bases). The CDR3 consists of 15 residues. Germline V lookup: CDR1 MNHEY, CDR2 SVGAGI. V was pared by 6 bases and J by 4 bases, with 18 bases between. CDR3 nucleotides: TGTGCCAGCAGGGGGGACCGGGGGGCCGGCTATGGCTACACCTTC. Translating it yields CASRGDRGAGYGYTF.

The CDR3 here is CASSPKKDRTATDTQYF. The DNA for the CDR3 is TGTGCCAGCAGCCCGAAAAAAGACAGGACCGCCACAGATACGCAGTATTTT. The chain uses TRBV7-8 and TRBJ2-3; maybe TRBD1 (6 bases). Trimming cost V 5 bases and J 2 bases, with 20 bases left between them. Per the germline V gene, CDR1 is SGHVS and CDR2 is FQNEAQ. The CDR3 runs 17 residues.

J is TRBJ2-1 and V is TRBV13; 7 nucleotides align to TRBD2. This CDR3 has 16 residues. The germline CDR1 and CDR2 sequences are PRHDT and FYEKMQ (reference sequence). V lost 4 bases, J lost 0 bases, and 6 bases stayed unmatched. Here the CDR3 reads CASSSGGGSSYNEQFF. The CDR3 region has the DNA TGTGCCAGCAGCTCCGGCGGGGGAAGCTCCTACAATGAGCAGTTCTTC.

The rearrangement joins TRBV6-1 to TRBJ2-5; no clear D. The CDR3 contains 14 residues. The V and J ends lost 5 bases and 4 bases respectively, with 14 bases between them. From germline, CDR1 is MNHNS and CDR2 SASEGT. The CDR3 DNA sequence: TGTGCCAGCAGTAAAACGGTAGCCAGAGAGACCCAGTACTTC. Translation: CASSKTVARETQYF.

The V call is TRBV28, the J call TRBJ2-4, with 7 bases identical to TRBD1. Trimming cost V 1 base and J 9 bases; bases outside gene matches: 15. Per germline, CDR1 MDHEN and CDR2 SYDVKM. The CDR3 is 17 residues long. The CDR3 DNA is TGTGCCAGCAGTTTATCGACAGGGTTGCGTGGGGGTGGCATTCAGTACTTC. The encoded protein is CASSLSTGLRGGGIQYF.

In DNA form, the CDR3 reads TGTGCCAGCAGCCAAGAGGGGGGGGACTACGAGCAGTACTTC. Amino acids: CASSQEGGDYEQYF. J is TRBJ2-7 and V is TRBV5-6, with a possible D match to TRBD2 (7 bases). The V end was cut by 4 bases, the J end by 3 bases, with 14 bases between. The V gene's germline CDR1 is SGHDT and CDR2 YYEEEE. The CDR3 covers 14 residues.

The chain links TRBV28 to TRBJ1-2; 9 bases fit TRBD1. Trimming removed 6 bases from V and 4 bases from J; junction bases left unmatched: 12. CDR1 MDHEN and CDR2 SYDVKM come from the germline V gene. CDR3 length: 16 residues. The CDR3 region has the DNA TGTGCCAGCAGGACCAATCGGGACAGGGCGACCTATGGCTACACCTTC. Amino acid sequence: CASRTNRDRATYGYTF.

V is TRBV5-7 and J is TRBJ2-5; D remains unclear. TRBV5-7 is assigned to the ORF class and has an uncertain function. This CDR3 is built from 13 residues. V gave up 0 bases and J gave up 3 bases, with 6 bases separating them. CDR3: CASSLVPEETQYF. CDR3 coding DNA: TGTGCCAGCAGCTTGGTCCCCGAAGAGACCCAGTACTTC.

This clone came up a few times. This chain links TRBV7-2 with TRBJ2-7, with TRBD1 matching over 7 bases. J was trimmed by 5 bases and V by 4 bases; bases with no gene match: 11. CDR3 length: 15 residues. Germline assignment: CDR1 SGHTA and CDR2 FQGNSA. The CDR3 sequence is CASSSYRDSRNEQYF. The CDR3 nucleotides read TGTGCCAGCAGCTCATACCGGGACAGTAGGAACGAGCAGTACTTC.

The chain joins TRBV27 to TRBJ2-5, with D unclear. Germline lookup yields CDR1 MNHEY and CDR2 SMNVEV (reference sequence). CDR3 size: 11 residues. Trimming cost V 6 bases and J 6 bases, with 8 bases left between them. The CDR3 bases are TGTGCCAGCAGCCAGGCCCAGACCCAGTACTTC. Encoded protein: CASSQAQTQYF.